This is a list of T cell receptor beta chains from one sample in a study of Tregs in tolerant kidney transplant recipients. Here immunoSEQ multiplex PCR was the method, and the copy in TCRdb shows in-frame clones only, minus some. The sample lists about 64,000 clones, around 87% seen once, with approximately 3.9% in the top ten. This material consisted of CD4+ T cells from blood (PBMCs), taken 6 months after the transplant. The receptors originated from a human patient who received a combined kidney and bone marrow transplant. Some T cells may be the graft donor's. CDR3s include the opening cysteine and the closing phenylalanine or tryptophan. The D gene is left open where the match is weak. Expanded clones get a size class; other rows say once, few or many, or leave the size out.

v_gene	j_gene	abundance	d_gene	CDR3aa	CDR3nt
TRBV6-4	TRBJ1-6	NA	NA	CASFPPGNNSPLHF	TGTGCCAGCTTCCCTCCGGGAAATAATTCCCCCCTCCACTTT
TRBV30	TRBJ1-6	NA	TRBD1	CAYNSGTGVSPLHF	TGTGCCTACAATTCTGGGACAGGGGTTTCACCCCTCCACTTT
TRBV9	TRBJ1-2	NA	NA	CASNPYPGPYGYTF	TGTGCCAGCAACCCGTATCCGGGTCCGTATGGCTACACCTTC
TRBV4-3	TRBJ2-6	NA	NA	CASSQDGGTGANVLTF	TGCGCCAGCAGCCAAGATGGGGGGACGGGGGCCAACGTCCTGACTTTC
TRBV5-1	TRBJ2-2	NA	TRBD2	CASRETSGSTGELFF	TGCGCCAGCAGAGAGACTAGCGGGAGCACCGGGGAGCTGTTTTTT
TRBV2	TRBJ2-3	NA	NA	CASSQGQSTDTQYF	TGTGCCAGCAGCCAAGGACAGAGCACAGATACGCAGTATTTT
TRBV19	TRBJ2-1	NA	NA	CASSTRYNEQFF	TGTGCCAGTAGTACTCGTTACAATGAGCAGTTCTTC
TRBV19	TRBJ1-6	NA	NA	CASSRDSNSPLHF	TGTGCCAGTAGTCGGGACTCTAATTCACCCCTCCACTTT
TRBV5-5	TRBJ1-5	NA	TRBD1	CASSPIGQGEQPQHF	TGTGCCAGCAGCCCCATAGGACAGGGCGAACAGCCCCAGCATTTT
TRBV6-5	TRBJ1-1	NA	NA	CASSLYPTEAFF	TGTGCCAGCAGCCTCTACCCCACTGAAGCTTTCTTT
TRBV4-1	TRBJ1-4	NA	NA	CASSQGGRAFEKLFF	TGCGCCAGCAGCCAAGGCGGCAGGGCTTTTGAAAAACTGTTTTTT
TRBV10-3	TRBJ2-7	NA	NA	CAISESPGTFSYEQYF	TGTGCCATCAGTGAGTCCCCAGGGACTTTTTCCTACGAGCAGTACTTC
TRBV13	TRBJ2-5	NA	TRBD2	CASTSATGGVGETQYF	TGTGCCAGCACCTCCGCAACGGGAGGGGTAGGAGAGACCCAGTACTTC
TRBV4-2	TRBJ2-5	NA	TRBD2	CASSQEGRGGAGGEEETQYF	TGTGCCAGCAGCCAAGAAGGCCGGGGAGGAGCGGGGGGGGAGGAAGAGACCCAGTACTTC
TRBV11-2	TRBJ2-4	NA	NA	CASRIQGLAKNIQYF	TGTGCCAGCAGAATACAGGGCCTAGCCAAAAACATTCAGTACTTC
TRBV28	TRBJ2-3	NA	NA	CARRIGTSLNTDTQYF	TGTGCCAGACGGATAGGGACTTCGTTAAACACAGATACGCAGTATTTT
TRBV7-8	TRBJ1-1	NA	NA	CASSLGAGMNTEAFF	TGTGCCAGCAGCTTAGGGGCGGGAATGAACACTGAAGCTTTCTTT
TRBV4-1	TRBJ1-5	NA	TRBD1	CASSQRTGLNQPQHF	TGCGCCAGCAGCCAGCGGACAGGGCTCAATCAGCCCCAGCATTTT
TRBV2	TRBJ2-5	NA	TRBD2	CASSEALNGRETQYF	TGTGCCAGCAGTGAAGCGCTTAACGGGAGGGAGACCCAGTACTTC
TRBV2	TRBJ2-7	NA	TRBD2	CASSQGGAGDYEQYF	TGTGCCAGCAGTCAAGGGGGAGCGGGAGATTACGAGCAGTACTTC
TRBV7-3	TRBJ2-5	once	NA	CASSARLGTQETQYF	TGTGCCAGCAGCGCCCGACTAGGAACACAAGAGACCCAGTACTTC
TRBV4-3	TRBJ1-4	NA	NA	CASSKTDYNEKLFF	TGCGCCAGCAGCAAGACAGATTATAATGAAAAACTGTTTTTT
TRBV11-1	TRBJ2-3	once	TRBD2	CASSLNSGGITDTQYF	TGTGCCAGCAGTCTTAATAGCGGGGGGATTACAGATACGCAGTATTTT
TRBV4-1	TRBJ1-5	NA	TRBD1	CASSRTVRNRGHNQPQHF	TGCGCCAGCAGCCGAACCGTCCGCAACAGGGGGCACAATCAGCCCCAGCATTTT
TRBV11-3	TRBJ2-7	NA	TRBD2	CASSFGAGVSYEQYF	TGTGCCAGCAGCTTCGGGGCGGGAGTTTCCTACGAGCAGTACTTC
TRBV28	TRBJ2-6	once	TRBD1	CASSSGQGWRANVLTF	TGTGCCAGCAGTTCGGGACAGGGTTGGAGGGCCAACGTCCTGACTTTC
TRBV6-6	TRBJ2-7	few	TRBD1	CASRGQGFPYEQYF	TGTGCCAGCAGGGGACAGGGTTTCCCTTACGAGCAGTACTTC
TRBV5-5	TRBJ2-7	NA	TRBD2	CASSLGGGGPSYEQYF	TGTGCCAGCAGCTTGGGGGGGGGAGGGCCTTCCTACGAGCAGTACTTC
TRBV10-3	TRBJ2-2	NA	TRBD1	CAIRGQGARAGELFF	TGTGCCATCAGGGGACAGGGGGCTAGAGCCGGGGAGCTGTTTTTT
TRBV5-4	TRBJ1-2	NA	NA	CASSLSGQGNYGYTF	TGTGCCAGCAGCCTCTCCGGGCAGGGAAACTATGGCTACACCTTC
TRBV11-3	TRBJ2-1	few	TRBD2	CASSFSGRNEQFF	TGTGCCAGCAGCTTTAGCGGGAGAAACGAGCAGTTCTTC
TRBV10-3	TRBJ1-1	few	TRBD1	CATLGQGTTEAFF	TGTGCCACCCTCGGACAGGGGACCACTGAAGCTTTCTTT
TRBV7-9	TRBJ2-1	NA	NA	CASSLASVHNEQFF	TGTGCCAGCAGCTTAGCGTCGGTGCACAATGAGCAGTTCTTC
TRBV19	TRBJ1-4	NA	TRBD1	CASNRGQEKLFF	TGTGCCAGCAATAGGGGACAGGAAAAACTGTTTTTT
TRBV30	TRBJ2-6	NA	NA	CAWSKRKRASGANVLTF	TGTGCCTGGAGTAAACGCAAGCGGGCCTCTGGGGCCAACGTCCTGACTTTC
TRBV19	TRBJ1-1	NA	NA	CASRNPGMKAFF	TGTGCCAGTAGAAATCCGGGGATGAAAGCTTTCTTT